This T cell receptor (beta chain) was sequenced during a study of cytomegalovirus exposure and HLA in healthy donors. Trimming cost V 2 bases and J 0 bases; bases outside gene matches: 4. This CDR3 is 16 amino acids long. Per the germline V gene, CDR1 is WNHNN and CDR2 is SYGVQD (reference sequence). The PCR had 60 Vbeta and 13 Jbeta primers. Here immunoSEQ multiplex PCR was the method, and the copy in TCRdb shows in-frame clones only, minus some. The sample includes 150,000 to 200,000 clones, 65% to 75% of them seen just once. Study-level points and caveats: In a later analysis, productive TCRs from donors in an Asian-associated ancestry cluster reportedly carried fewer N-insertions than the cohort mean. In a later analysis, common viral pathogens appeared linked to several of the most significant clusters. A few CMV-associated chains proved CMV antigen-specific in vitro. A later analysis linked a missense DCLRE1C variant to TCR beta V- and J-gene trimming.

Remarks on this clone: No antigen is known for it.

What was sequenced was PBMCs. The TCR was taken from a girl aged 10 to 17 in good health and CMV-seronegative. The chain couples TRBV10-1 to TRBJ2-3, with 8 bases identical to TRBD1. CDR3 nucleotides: TGCGCCAGCAGTGAGGGGGGACAGGAGAGCACAGATACGCAGTATTTT. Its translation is CASSEGGQESTDTQYF.